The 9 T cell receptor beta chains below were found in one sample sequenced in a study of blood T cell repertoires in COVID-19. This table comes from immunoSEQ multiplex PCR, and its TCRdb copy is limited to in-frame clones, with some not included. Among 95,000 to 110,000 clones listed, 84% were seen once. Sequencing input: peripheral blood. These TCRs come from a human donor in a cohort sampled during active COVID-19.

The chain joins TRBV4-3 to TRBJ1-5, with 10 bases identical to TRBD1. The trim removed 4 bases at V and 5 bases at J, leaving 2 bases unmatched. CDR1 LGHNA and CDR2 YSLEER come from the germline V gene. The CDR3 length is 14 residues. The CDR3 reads CASSPDRGHQPQHF. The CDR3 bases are TGCGCCAGCAGCCCCGACAGGGGGCATCAGCCCCAGCATTTT.

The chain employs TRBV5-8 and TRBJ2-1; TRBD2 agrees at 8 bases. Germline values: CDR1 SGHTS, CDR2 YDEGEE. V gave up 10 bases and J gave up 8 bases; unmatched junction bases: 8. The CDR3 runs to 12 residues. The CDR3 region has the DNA TGTGCCGGGACTAGTACAGTCGATGAGCAGTTCTTC. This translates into CAGTSTVDEQFF.

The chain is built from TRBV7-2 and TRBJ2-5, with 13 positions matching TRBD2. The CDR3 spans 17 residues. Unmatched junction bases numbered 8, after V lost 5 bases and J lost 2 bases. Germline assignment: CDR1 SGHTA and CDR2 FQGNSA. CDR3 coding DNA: TGTGCCAGCAGCGAGGGACTAGCGGGACGCTCACAAGAGACCCAGTACTTC. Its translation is CASSEGLAGRSQETQYF.

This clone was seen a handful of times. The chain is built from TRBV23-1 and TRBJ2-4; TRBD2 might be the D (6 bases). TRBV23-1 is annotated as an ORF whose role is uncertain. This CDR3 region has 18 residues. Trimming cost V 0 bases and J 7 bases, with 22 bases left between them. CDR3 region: CASSQSSREETPQNIQYF. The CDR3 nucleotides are TGCGCCAGCAGTCAATCGTCCAGGGAGGAAACCCCTCAGAACATTCAGTACTTC.

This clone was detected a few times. DNA for the CDR3: TGTGCCAGCAGCAGAGGACAACCGAACACTGAAGCTTTCTTT. Residues: CASSRGQPNTEAFF. V is TRBV14 and J is TRBJ1-1, with a possible D match to TRBD1 (5 bases). V was clipped by 5 bases and J by 1 base, with 11 bases between them. The CDR3 is made up of 14 amino acids. Germline CDR1 SGHDN, CDR2 FVKESK.

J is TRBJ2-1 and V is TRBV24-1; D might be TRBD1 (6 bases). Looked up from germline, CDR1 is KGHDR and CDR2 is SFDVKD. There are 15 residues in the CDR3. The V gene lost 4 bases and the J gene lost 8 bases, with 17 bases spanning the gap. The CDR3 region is CATSDPITGRDEQFF. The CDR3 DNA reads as TGTGCCACCAGTGACCCTATTACAGGGCGCGATGAGCAGTTCTTC.

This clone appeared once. The CDR3 is CSVATGVNQPQHF. CDR3 DNA: TGCAGCGTTGCTACAGGGGTCAATCAGCCCCAGCATTTT. This rearrangement joins TRBV29-1 to TRBJ1-5, with 7 positions matching TRBD1. The V and J ends lost 4 bases and 3 bases, in that order; junction bases with no gene match: 3. The germline CDR1 and CDR2 sequences are SQVTM and ANQGSEA. There are 13 residues in the CDR3. Full variable domain (rest looked up from reference TRBV29-1 and TRBJ1-5): SAVISQKPSRDICQRGTSLTIQCQVDSQVTMMFWYRQQPGQSLTLIATANQGSEATYESGFVIDKFPISRPNLTFSTLTVSNMSPEDSSIYLCSVATGVNQPQHFGDGTRLSIL.

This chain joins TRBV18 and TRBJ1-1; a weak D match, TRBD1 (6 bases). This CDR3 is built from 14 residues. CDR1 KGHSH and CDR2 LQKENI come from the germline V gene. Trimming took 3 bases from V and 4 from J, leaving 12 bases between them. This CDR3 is CASSPTGMGTEAFF. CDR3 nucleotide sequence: TGTGCCAGCTCACCCACAGGGATGGGCACTGAAGCTTTCTTT.

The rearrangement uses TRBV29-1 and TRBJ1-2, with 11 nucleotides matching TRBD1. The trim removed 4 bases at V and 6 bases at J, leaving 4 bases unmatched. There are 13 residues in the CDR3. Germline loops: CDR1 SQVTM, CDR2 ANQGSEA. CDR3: CSVGGQGDHGYTF. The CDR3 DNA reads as TGCAGCGTTGGGGGACAGGGGGATCATGGCTACACCTTC.